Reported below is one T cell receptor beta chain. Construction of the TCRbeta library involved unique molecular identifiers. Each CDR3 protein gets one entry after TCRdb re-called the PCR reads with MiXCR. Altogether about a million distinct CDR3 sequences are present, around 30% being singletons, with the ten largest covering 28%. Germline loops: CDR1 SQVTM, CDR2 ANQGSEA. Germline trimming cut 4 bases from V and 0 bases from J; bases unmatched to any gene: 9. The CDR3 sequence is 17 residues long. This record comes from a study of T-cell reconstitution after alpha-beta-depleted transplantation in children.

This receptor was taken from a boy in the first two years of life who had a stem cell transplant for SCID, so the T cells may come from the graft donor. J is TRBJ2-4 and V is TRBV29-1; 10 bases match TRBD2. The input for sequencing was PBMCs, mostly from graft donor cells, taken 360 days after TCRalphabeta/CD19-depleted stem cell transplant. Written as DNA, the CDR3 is TGCAGCGTTGTCCTCCTTAGCGGGGGGTCAGCCAAAAACATTCAGTACTTC. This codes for CSVVLLSGGSAKNIQYF.